This TCR beta chain came from a study of blood T cells in healthy people across ages. A J-beta primer mix and a sample-barcoded 5' primer were used in a second PCR of about 7 to 12 cycles. MiXCR, run by TCRdb on the 5' RACE reads, gives a single entry per CDR3 protein. The sample records about 1.8 million distinct CDR3 sequences, around half being singletons. The receptor's source is a woman between 35 and 50 years old in good health. The sample consisted of blood.

The CDR3 loop is CATSPQETNEKLFF. The DNA of the CDR3 is TGTGCCACCAGCCCCCAAGAAACTAATGAAAAACTGTTTTTT. The chain joins TRBV15 to TRBJ1-4; no definite D call. Germline V gene lookup returns CDR1 LNHNV and CDR2 YYDKDF (reference sequence). V lost 5 bases and J 1 base, leaving 8 bases between the germline ends. CDR3 length: 14 amino acids.